Presented here are 24 T cell receptor beta chains from one specimen sequenced in a study of T cell changes during pregnancy in multiple sclerosis. Generated by immunoSEQ multiplex PCR, the TCRdb table keeps only in-frame clones and is missing some. The sample holds over 30,000 clones, roughly 85% seen once. This specimen was CD4+ T cells from peripheral blood mononuclear cells, taken before pregnancy. Source of these receptors: a female donor with multiple sclerosis, enrolled in a pregnancy study.

This sequence joins TRBV5-6 and TRBJ2-7; 8 nucleotides agree with TRBD1. Germline CDR1 and CDR2: SGHDT and YYEEEE. V shed 3 bases and J 2 bases; nucleotides not matched to a gene: 7. The CDR3 covers 15 residues. The CDR3 here is CASSSDRGLPYEQYF. CDR3 DNA: TGTGCCAGCAGCTCCGACAGGGGCCTCCCCTACGAGCAGTACTTC.

This CDR3 is CSVENPTGNERIRLPEQYF. The CDR3 nucleotides are TGCAGCGTTGAAAACCCGACAGGCAATGAGCGAATTAGACTCCCCGAGCAGTACTTC. The J gene is TRBJ2-7, the V gene TRBV29-1; tentative D call: TRBD1 (6 bases). The CDR3 consists of 19 residues. Germline lookup yields CDR1 SQVTM and CDR2 ANQGSEA. Between the trimmed V and J ends, which lost 2 bases and 6 bases, there was a span of 32 bases.

The chain joins TRBV11-2 to TRBJ2-7; D not certain. V was trimmed by 1 base and J by 7 bases, leaving 8 bases between them. CDR1 is SGHAT and CDR2 is FQNNGV in the germline V gene. The CDR3 has 12 residues. Here the CDR3 DNA reads TGTGCCAGCAGCTTAGTTGCGACTGAGCAGTACTTC. This translates into CASSLVATEQYF.

The rearrangement links TRBV6-6 to TRBJ2-1; 9 nucleotides align to TRBD2. The germline V gene encodes CDR1 MNHNY and CDR2 SVGAGI (reference sequence). Losses at the gene ends were 0 bases for V and 9 bases for J; bases not matched to a gene: 3. The CDR3 has 14 residues. CDR3: CASSYSSLAGEQFF. The CDR3 bases are TGTGCCAGCAGTTACTCGTCACTAGCGGGTGAGCAGTTCTTC.

This clone appeared a few times. J is TRBJ1-1 and V is TRBV9; D gene ambiguous. CDR3 length: 14 amino acids. V lost 2 bases and J lost 6, with 14 bases in between. The germline gives CDR1 SGDLS, CDR2 YYNGEE. Here the CDR3 reads CASSVKDGAAEAFF. CDR3 DNA: TGTGCCAGCAGCGTGAAGGATGGAGCGGCTGAAGCTTTCTTT.

The chain has TRBV6-1 and TRBJ1-2; D is perhaps TRBD1 (5 bases). Germline CDR1 and CDR2: MNHNS and SASEGT. The CDR3 is 12 amino acids. Trimming took off 5 bases at V and 6 bases at J, with 10 bases between the two ends. CDR3 protein: CASSQGTNGYTF. The CDR3 nucleotides read TGTGCCAGCAGTCAGGGAACGAATGGCTACACCTTC.

The CDR3 DNA follows: TGCAGCGTTGAAGATAGAGTGCATAATACGCAGTATTTT. It codes for CSVEDRVHNTQYF. The V gene is TRBV29-1, the J gene TRBJ2-3; D is ambiguous. CDR3 size: 13 residues. Between the trimmed V and J ends, which lost 0 bases and 7 bases, there was a span of 11 bases. Germline V gene sequence: CDR1 SQVTM, CDR2 ANQGSEA.

The rearrangement uses TRBV28 and TRBJ1-2; no firm D call. Deletions cut 6 bases from V and 4 bases from J, with 27 bases between. CDR1 is MDHEN and CDR2 is SYDVKM in the germline V gene. The length of the CDR3 is 18 residues. The CDR3 loop reads CASSQPTVYTTGSYGYTF. The CDR3 nucleotides are TGTGCCAGCAGCCAACCCACAGTTTATACCACCGGTAGCTATGGCTACACCTTC.

The gene calls are TRBV30 and TRBJ2-5; D perhaps matches TRBD1 (5 bases). This CDR3 has 13 amino acids. Germline-derived CDR1 and CDR2 are GTSNPN and SVGIG (reference sequence). Trimming removed 1 base at V and 0 bases at J, with 6 bases between. The CDR3 reads CAWSEDNQETQYF. In DNA form, the CDR3 reads TGTGCCTGGAGTGAGGACAACCAAGAGACCCAGTACTTC.

The chain recombines TRBV5-1 with TRBJ2-3; 9 bases map to TRBD2. The germline CDR1 and CDR2 sequences are SGHRS and YFSETQ. The CDR3 contains 16 residues. V gave up 2 bases and J gave up 0 bases; unmatched junction bases: 4. The CDR3 reads CASSFSGSRSTDTQYF. The CDR3, as DNA: TGCGCCAGCAGCTTTAGCGGGAGCAGGAGCACAGATACGCAGTATTTT.

The chain couples TRBV11-3 to TRBJ2-1; possible D gene TRBD2, 6 bases. V was pared by 3 bases and J by 6 bases, with 12 bases between. CDR1 is SGHNT and CDR2 is YENEEA in the germline V gene. The CDR3 length is 14 residues. This chain's CDR3 is CASSLSGAGNEQFF. Written as DNA, the CDR3 is TGTGCCAGCAGCTTGTCGGGAGCAGGCAATGAGCAGTTCTTC.

The count of this clone is one. CDR3 amino acids: CASSFSLQGNYGYTF. In DNA form, the CDR3 reads TGCGCCAGCAGCTTTTCCTTACAGGGTAACTATGGCTACACCTTC. The rearrangement links TRBV5-1 to TRBJ1-2; D may be TRBD1 (6 bases). The CDR3 is 15 amino acids. V was clipped by 2 bases and J by 1 base, with 12 bases between them. Germline V lookup: CDR1 SGHRS, CDR2 YFSETQ.

This clone was observed a handful of times. This chain links TRBV6-5 with TRBJ2-7; D may be TRBD1 (6 bases). This CDR3 comprises 15 residues. Germline V lookup: CDR1 MNHEY, CDR2 SVGAGI. V shed 4 bases and J shed 0 bases, with 13 bases lying between them. CDR3 nucleotides: TGTGCCAGCAGTTCCGGGGACACCACCTCCTACGAGCAGTACTTC. Translating gives CASSSGDTTSYEQYF.

The chain uses TRBV5-4 and TRBJ2-1; 15 bases line up with TRBD2. CDR1 is SGHNT and CDR2 is YYREEE in the germline V gene (reference sequence). Trimming cost V 0 bases and J 6 bases; bases outside gene matches: 7. This CDR3 has 18 residues. The CDR3 bases are TGTGCCAGCAGCTTGGCAAGGACTAGCGGGAGGGCGGGCAATGAGCAGTTCTTC. This gives the protein CASSLARTSGRAGNEQFF.

The chain links TRBV4-1 to TRBJ1-2, with no clear D. Germline V gene lookup returns CDR1 MGHRA and CDR2 YSYEKL. CDR3 length: 15 residues. The V and J ends lost 4 bases and 7 bases respectively, with 19 bases between them. CDR3 in DNA: TGCGCCAGCAGCCCCCCTCCTGAACAACCTGGTGGCTACACCTTC. Translation gives CASSPPPEQPGGYTF.

The chain joins TRBV19 to TRBJ2-1, with 9 nucleotides matching TRBD2. Germline V gene lookup returns CDR1 LNHDA and CDR2 SQIVND (reference sequence). The CDR3 runs 15 residues. Trimming removed 9 bases from V and 2 bases from J; junction bases left unmatched: 8. The CDR3 DNA sequence: TGTGCCAGCCGGGCGGGGGGGGCCCCCTACAATGAGCAGTTCTTC. Translated: CASRAGGAPYNEQFF. The full variable domain, rest sourced from reference TRBV19 and TRBJ2-1, is DGGITQSPKYLFRKEGQNVTLSCEQNLNHDAMYWYRQDPGQGLRLIYYSQIVNDFQKGDIAEGYSVSREKKESFPLTVTSAQKNPTAFYLCASRAGGAPYNEQFFGPGTRLTVL.

The chain employs TRBV30 and TRBJ1-4, with D perhaps matching TRBD1 (6 bases). This CDR3 has 13 amino acids. From germline, CDR1 is GTSNPN and CDR2 SVGIG (reference sequence). The V end lost 5 bases, the J end lost 3 bases, and 10 bases lay between the germline ends. Here the CDR3 reads CAWAGAANEKLFF. The CDR3, as DNA: TGTGCCTGGGCGGGGGCCGCTAATGAAAAACTGTTTTTT.

For the CDR3, the DNA is TGTGCCAGCAGCCCCCTACCGGGACTAGAGTACAATGAGCAGTTCTTC. Its protein product is CASSPLPGLEYNEQFF. This sequence joins TRBV9 and TRBJ2-1; the match to TRBD2 covers 8 bases. CDR3 length: 16 residues. V was pared by 4 bases and J by 4 bases, with 10 bases of the junction left unmatched. Germline CDR1 and CDR2: SGDLS and YYNGEE.

The V call is TRBV2, the J call TRBJ2-7; 14 nucleotides line up with TRBD2. Germline lookup yields CDR1 SNHLY and CDR2 FYNNEI. The CDR3 is 15 residues long. The junction had 0 bases not matched to a gene; V was cut back by 3 bases and J by 2 bases. The CDR3 DNA is TGTGCCAGCAGTGAGGGACTAGCGGGAGCCTACGAGCAGTACTTC. Residues: CASSEGLAGAYEQYF.

The rearrangement joins TRBV28 to TRBJ2-1; possibly TRBD2 for D (5 bases). Germline CDR1 MDHEN, CDR2 SYDVKM. This CDR3 has 12 amino acids. V shed 5 bases and J shed 5 bases, with 7 bases lying between them. CDR3 amino acids: CASSVSDNEQFF. The CDR3 DNA is TGTGCCAGCAGTGTTAGCGACAATGAGCAGTTCTTC.

The V call is TRBV30, the J call TRBJ2-7, with TRBD2 as a possible D gene (5 bases). The CDR3 is 13 residues long. With 0 bases removed from V and 7 bases from J, the gap between germline ends came to 13 bases. Germline V lookup: CDR1 GTSNPN, CDR2 SVGIG (reference sequence). The CDR3 sequence: CAWSVQPGGEQYF. Written as DNA, the CDR3 is TGTGCCTGGAGTGTACAACCGGGCGGGGAGCAGTACTTC.

V is TRBV5-1 and J is TRBJ2-5; D ambiguous. The CDR3 has 14 residues. V was shortened by 0 bases and J by 0 bases, with 6 bases between the two germline ends. From germline, CDR1 is SGHRS and CDR2 YFSETQ. This CDR3 reads CASSLGADQETQYF. The CDR3 region has the DNA TGCGCCAGCAGCTTGGGGGCAGACCAAGAGACCCAGTACTTC.

This rearrangement joins TRBV10-3 to TRBJ2-1; TRBD2 matches at 7 bases. Germline V CDR1 and CDR2: ENHRY, SYGVKD. Losses at the gene ends were 10 bases for V and 3 bases for J; bases not matched to a gene: 15. CDR3 length equals 16 residues. The CDR3 coding sequence is TGTGCCAACAGCCCGGGGGGAGCCTACCTCTACAATGAGCAGTTCTTC. It encodes CANSPGGAYLYNEQFF.

This chain uses TRBV28 with TRBJ2-3, with no clear D. This CDR3 spans 12 amino acids. The V gene's germline CDR1 is MDHEN and CDR2 SYDVKM. V shed 7 bases and J shed 8 bases, with 13 bases lying between them. DNA of the CDR3: TGTGCCAGCACCCCTGAGGTGGGTACGCAGTATTTT. Protein sequence: CASTPEVGTQYF.